These 24 T cell receptor beta chains came from one sample sequenced in a study of blood T cell repertoires in COVID-19. Sequencing was performed with immunoSEQ multiplex PCR; in TCRdb, only in-frame clones are kept and a portion is missing. The profile shows under 200,000 clones, around 90% of them singletons. The specimen sequenced was peripheral blood. Source of these receptors: a man aged 60 to 75 with COVID-19, enrolled during active disease.

The table lists this clone with a few counts. The chain carries TRBV6-5 and TRBJ2-1; 9 positions agree with TRBD2. From germline, CDR1 is MNHEY and CDR2 SVGAGI. The CDR3 is made up of 15 amino acids. Germline trimming cut 4 bases from V and 7 bases from J; bases unmatched to any gene: 8. CDR3 nucleotide sequence: TGTGCCAGCAGTTCCGCGGGAGGGGGAACAAATGAGCAGTTCTTC. Translated: CASSSAGGGTNEQFF.

A remark on this clone: At one of its ends the junction is not consistent with the germline gene, which may arise from a read error. The chain joins TRBV10-3 to TRBJ1-2; D is uncertain. This CDR3 region has 11 residues. Germline V gene lookup returns CDR1 ENHRY and CDR2 SYGVKD. The CDR3 loop is CAIRELYGYTF. CDR3 nucleotides: TGTGCCATCAGGGAGTTATATGGCTACACCTTC.

This chain uses TRBV30 with TRBJ1-1; D possibly corresponds to TRBD1 (5 bases). The length of the CDR3 is 14 residues. V was clipped by 2 bases and J by 8 bases, with 18 bases between them. Germline CDR1 and CDR2: GTSNPN and SVGIG (reference sequence). CDR3 protein: CAWSTGQGPLEAFF. CDR3 bases: TGTGCCTGGAGTACCGGGCAGGGCCCTTTGGAAGCTTTCTTT.

The gene calls are TRBV7-2 and TRBJ2-5; 13 nucleotides match TRBD2. The CDR3 is 16 residues long. Germline V lookup: CDR1 SGHTA, CDR2 FQGNSA. The V segment lost 4 bases and the J segment 5 bases; nucleotides outside the gene matches: 7. The CDR3 nucleotides are TGTGCCAGCAGCTCCTTGGGACTAGCGGGAATTGAGACCCAGTACTTC. This gives the protein CASSSLGLAGIETQYF.

The table lists this clone with a few counts. The V and J genes are TRBV4-2 and TRBJ1-4, with TRBD1 matching 11 bases. The CDR3 runs to 17 residues. Germline lookup yields CDR1 LGHNA and CDR2 YNFKEQ. Trimming took 4 bases from V and 8 from J; bases not matched to a gene: 12. Here the CDR3 DNA reads TGTGCCAGCAGCCGACCACGGGGACAGGGGGAGGGCGAAAAACTGTTTTTT. Its translation: CASSRPRGQGEGEKLFF.

Worth noting for this clone: Other DNA sequences in the same sample also yield this CDR3. The genes are TRBV9 and TRBJ1-2; 8 nucleotides agree with TRBD1. V shed 0 bases, J shed 7 bases, and the junction held 5 bases outside the gene matches. CDR1 and CDR2 from the germline V gene are SGDLS and YYNGEE. This CDR3 has 14 residues. For the CDR3, the DNA is TGTGCCAGCAGCGTAGGCCAGGGGGCTGGTGGCTACACCTTC. Translation gives CASSVGQGAGGYTF.

The genes are TRBV11-3 and TRBJ2-7; the D is unclear. Looked up from germline, CDR1 is SGHNT and CDR2 is YENEEA. Between the trimmed V and J ends, which lost 4 bases and 3 bases, there was a span of 4 bases. This CDR3 is built from 11 residues. Here the CDR3 DNA reads TGTGCCAGCAGCTCCTACTACGAGCAGTACTTC. Protein: CASSSYYEQYF.

CDR3 residues: CASGLDRVSYNEQFF. In DNA, the CDR3 is TGTGCTAGTGGTTTGGACCGGGTCTCCTACAATGAGCAGTTCTTC. This sequence joins TRBV12-5 and TRBJ2-1; D is undetermined. V shed 1 base and J shed 0 bases, with 7 bases lying between them. The CDR3 length is 15 residues. The germline V gene has CDR1 LGHNT and CDR2 FRNRAP.

J is TRBJ1-6 and V is TRBV18; D is unclear. The CDR3 is 19 residues long. V lost 1 base, J lost 1 base, and 17 bases lay in between. Looked up from germline, CDR1 is KGHSH and CDR2 is LQKENI. CDR3 nucleotides: TGTGCCAGCTCACCACAACGGCAGGCCCAGCGGTCCTATAATTCACCCCTCCACTTT. Its translation: CASSPQRQAQRSYNSPLHF.

This clone was observed once. This CDR3 reads CASSSAGGWTEAFF. CDR3 DNA: TGTGCCAGCAGCTCCGCAGGGGGCTGGACTGAAGCTTTCTTT. The rearrangement joins TRBV7-2 to TRBJ1-1; 8 nucleotides match TRBD1. CDR1 and CDR2 from the germline V gene are SGHTA and FQGNSA. The CDR3 extends over 14 amino acids. The V segment lost 4 bases and the J segment 5 bases; nucleotides outside the gene matches: 6.

The chain joins TRBV5-4 to TRBJ2-1; D unresolved. V was shortened by 4 bases and J by 1 base, with 6 bases between the two germline ends. The CDR3 is 13 residues long. Germline values: CDR1 SGHNT, CDR2 YYREEE (reference sequence). This chain's CDR3 is CASSLRSYNEQFF. In DNA form, the CDR3 reads TGTGCCAGCAGCCTCCGGTCCTACAATGAGCAGTTCTTC.

The V and J genes are TRBV6-5 and TRBJ2-2, with TRBD1 matching 7 bases. V shed 7 bases, J shed 5 bases, and the junction held 7 bases outside the gene matches. CDR3 length: 14 amino acids. Germline CDR1 is MNHEY and CDR2 is SVGAGI. This CDR3 reads CASKTGLATGELFF. The CDR3 nucleotides are TGTGCCAGCAAGACAGGGTTGGCGACCGGGGAGCTGTTTTTT.

CDR3 DNA sequence: TGCGCCAGCAGCCTAGTAACCGGGACTAGCGGGAGGAGGACAGATACGCAGTATTTT. Translating it yields CASSLVTGTSGRRTDTQYF. The V and J genes are TRBV5-1 and TRBJ2-3, with 15 bases fitting TRBD2. The CDR3 has 19 amino acids. V gave up 4 bases and J gave up 3 bases; unmatched junction bases: 12. In germline, CDR1 is SGHRS, CDR2 YFSETQ.

The chain combines TRBV23-1 with TRBJ2-5; 7 positions match TRBD1. TRBV23-1 counts as an open reading frame of uncertain function. The CDR3 is 22 amino acids. After removal of 0 bases from V and 2 bases from J, the junction contained 24 bases not matched to a gene. CDR3 region: CASSQSSRGRGNTVGTQETQYF. For the CDR3, the DNA is TGCGCCAGCAGTCAATCGAGCAGGGGCAGGGGGAACACAGTGGGGACACAAGAGACCCAGTACTTC.

The chain couples TRBV6-2 or TRBV6-3 to TRBJ2-7, with 10 nucleotides matching TRBD1. The germline gives CDR1 MNHEY, CDR2 SVGEGT. The CDR3 contains 16 residues. The ends lost 5 bases at V and 8 bases at J; junction bases unmatched: 15. The CDR3 loop is CASSQPSGTGAVKQYF. The CDR3 DNA is TGTGCCAGCAGTCAACCCTCCGGGACAGGGGCTGTCAAGCAGTACTTC.

This sequence joins TRBV6-2 or TRBV6-3 and TRBJ1-1, with D tentatively TRBD1 (6 bases). The CDR3 is 17 amino acids. Trimming took off 5 bases at V and 0 bases at J, with 19 bases between the two ends. Germline CDR1 MNHEY, CDR2 SVGEGT. The CDR3 here is CASSDVGQGTMNTEAFF. The DNA of the CDR3 is TGTGCCAGCAGTGACGTGGGGCAGGGGACTATGAACACTGAAGCTTTCTTT.

This rearrangement joins TRBV7-9 to TRBJ2-3; TRBD1 matches at 10 bases. Germline CDR1 is SEHNR and CDR2 is FQNEAQ (reference sequence). The CDR3 extends over 15 amino acids. J was trimmed by 5 bases and V by 1 base; bases with no gene match: 3. In nucleotides, the CDR3 is TGTGCCAGCAGCTTAGAGGGACAGGGGAAAGATACGCAGTATTTT. Translation gives CASSLEGQGKDTQYF.

V is TRBV6-5 and J is TRBJ1-4, with 10 bases aligning to TRBD1. V was clipped by 2 bases and J by 5 bases; unmatched bases: 2. The CDR3 is made up of 15 amino acids. In germline, CDR1 is MNHEY, CDR2 SVGAGI. CDR3 in amino acids: CASSYGDRGNEKLFF. In nucleotides, the CDR3 is TGTGCCAGCAGTTACGGGGACAGGGGAAATGAAAAACTGTTTTTT.

This chain links TRBV3-1 (or the pseudogene TRBV3-2) with TRBJ2-7, with TRBD1 matching 7 bases. Germline trimming cut 4 bases from V and 4 bases from J; bases unmatched to any gene: 4. CDR3 length: 13 residues. The germline CDR1 and CDR2 sequences are LGHDT and YNNKEL (reference sequence). CDR3: CASSLRTGYEQYF. CDR3 bases: TGTGCCAGCAGCCTTCGGACAGGATACGAGCAGTACTTC.

The chain links TRBV5-1 to TRBJ2-1, with D possibly matching TRBD2 (6 bases). V was shortened by 0 bases and J by 0 bases, with 13 bases between the two germline ends. CDR1 is SGHRS, CDR2 YFSETQ, per germline. The CDR3 is 17 residues long. CDR3 in amino acids: CASSLGGSGYSYNEQFF. Written as DNA, the CDR3 is TGCGCCAGCAGCTTGGGGGGTAGCGGCTACTCCTACAATGAGCAGTTCTTC.

V and J are TRBV6-2 or TRBV6-3 and TRBJ1-2, with 10 nucleotides matching TRBD1. J was trimmed by 8 bases and V by 2 bases; bases with no gene match: 8. The CDR3 totals 15 residues. Germline values: CDR1 MNHEY, CDR2 SVGEGT. CDR3: CASSYTRGTGEGYTF. Written as DNA, the CDR3 is TGTGCCAGCAGTTACACGAGAGGGACAGGGGAAGGCTACACCTTC.

The sample holds one count of this clone. The chain recombines TRBV29-1 with TRBJ2-3; 7 nucleotides align to TRBD2. The CDR3 loop spans 13 amino acids. Unmatched junction bases numbered 6, after V lost 8 bases and J lost 1 base. Germline CDR1 is SQVTM and CDR2 is ANQGSEA. CDR3 DNA: TGCAGCTTTGCGGGGGTTCGCACAGATACGCAGTATTTT. It translates to CSFAGVRTDTQYF.

With respect to this clone: The same CDR3 can be traced to other DNA sequences in this sample. The gene calls are TRBV24-1 and TRBJ1-1, with TRBD1 identical over 7 bases. The germline gives CDR1 KGHDR, CDR2 SFDVKD. This CDR3 has 13 amino acids. J lost 5 bases, V lost 4 bases, and 3 bases had no gene match. The CDR3 reads CATSDPRGTEAFF. Written as DNA, the CDR3 is TGTGCCACCAGTGACCCCAGGGGGACTGAAGCTTTCTTT.

The CDR3 is CASSKGREKDTQYF. CDR3 DNA: TGTGCCAGCAGCAAAGGGAGGGAGAAAGATACGCAGTATTTT. The chain recombines TRBV21-1 with TRBJ2-3; the tabulated D call, TRBD2, remains unverified against the DNA. TRBV21-1 is noted as a pseudogene. CDR3 length equals 14 residues.